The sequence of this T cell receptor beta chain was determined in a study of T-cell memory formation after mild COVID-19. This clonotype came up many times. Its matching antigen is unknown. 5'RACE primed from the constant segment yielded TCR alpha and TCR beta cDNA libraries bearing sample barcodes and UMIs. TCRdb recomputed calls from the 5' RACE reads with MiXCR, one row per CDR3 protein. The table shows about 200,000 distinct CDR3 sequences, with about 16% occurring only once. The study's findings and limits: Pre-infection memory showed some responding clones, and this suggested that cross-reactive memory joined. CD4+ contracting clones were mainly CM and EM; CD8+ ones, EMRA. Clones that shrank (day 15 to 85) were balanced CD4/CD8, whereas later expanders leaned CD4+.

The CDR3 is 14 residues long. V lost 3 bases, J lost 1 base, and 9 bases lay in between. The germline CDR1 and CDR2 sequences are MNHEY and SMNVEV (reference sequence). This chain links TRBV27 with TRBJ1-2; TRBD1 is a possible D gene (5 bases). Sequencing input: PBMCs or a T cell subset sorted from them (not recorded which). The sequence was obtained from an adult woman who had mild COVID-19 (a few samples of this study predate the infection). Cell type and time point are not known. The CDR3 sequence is CASSFRGYNYGYTF. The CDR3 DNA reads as TGTGCCAGCAGTTTCCGGGGCTATAACTATGGCTACACCTTC.